This T cell receptor beta chain was profiled in a study of cytomegalovirus exposure and HLA in healthy donors. Study observations and caveats: Most sequenced TCRs were rare (though some public TCRs occurred in many donors).

A note on this clone: Its specificity is unknown.

Assay: immunoSEQ multiplex PCR; the TCRdb copy retains only in-frame clones and omits some. Counted here are about 330,000 clones, around 87% occurring once; the ten biggest clones make up 1.2%. This TCR derives from a woman younger than 45 in good health and CMV-seropositive. The sample comprised PBMCs.

Here the CDR3 DNA reads TGTGCCAGCAGTCCCTGGACAGAAGGCTACGAGCAGTACTTC. It yields the protein CASSPWTEGYEQYF. This rearrangement joins TRBV28 to TRBJ2-7; D might be TRBD1 (6 bases). Trimming took off 5 bases at V and 3 bases at J, with 14 bases between the two ends. The CDR3 is 14 residues long. The V gene's germline CDR1 is MDHEN and CDR2 SYDVKM.